The T cell receptor (beta chain) under discussion was sequenced for a study of CD8+ T cells in alopecia areata. Overall study results and limits: Among the cells sequenced in scalp samples are also the resident alphabeta T cells of normal skin.

This clone turned up a few times. Its antigen is unidentified. Treatment meaning: oral pan-JAK inhibitor, 5-10 mg twice daily. Trimming removed 3 bases from V and 6 bases from J, with 8 bases in between. Germline assignment: CDR1 SGHTA and CDR2 FQGNSA. This CDR3 has 12 amino acids. Sequencing used cDNA as its template, made by extracting RNA and reverse transcribing it. The method was immunoSEQ multiplex PCR; TCRdb's version includes in-frame clones alone and lacks a portion of them. The table lists a few hundred thousand clones, about 40% of them singletons, with approximately 2.9% in the top ten. This TCR derives from a human donor with alopecia areata. The sample in question was CD4+ T cells sorted from blood, obtained at approximately week 36, from a patient treated with tofacitinib. The chain couples TRBV7-2 to TRBJ1-2; D unresolved. CDR3 region: CASSLVVNGYTF. The DNA of the CDR3 is TGTGCCAGCAGCTTGGTTGTTAATGGCTACACCTTC.